The 5 T cell receptor beta chains below were found in one sample sequenced in a study of T-cell memory formation after mild COVID-19. Via MiXCR, TCRdb re-called the 5' RACE reads, giving one row per CDR3 protein. In the table there are some 280,000 distinct CDR3 sequences, 16% of which are singletons. Sequenced: PBMCs or a T cell subset sorted from them (not recorded which). The receptors originated from a young man who had mild COVID-19 (a few samples of this study predate the infection). Cell type and time point are not known.

The table lists this clonotype with many counts. V and J are TRBV5-1 and TRBJ2-1; 8 bases align to TRBD1. CDR3 length: 16 amino acids. V was clipped by 4 bases and J by 7 bases; unmatched bases: 13. The germline V gene has CDR1 SGHRS and CDR2 YFSETQ. CDR3 DNA: TGCGCCAGCAGCGCATTACCGGGACAGGAGGGAAATGAGCAGTTCTTC. Its translation: CASSALPGQEGNEQFF.

This clonotype turned up a few times. V is TRBV12-3 or TRBV12-4 and J is TRBJ2-5; the D gene is possibly TRBD2 (5 bases). The germline V and J ends were trimmed by 11 bases and 5 bases, with 18 bases remaining between them. The CDR3 totals 13 residues. The CDR3 DNA reads as TGTGCCGTCAAGCAGTCTAGCTGGGAGACCCAGTACTTC. Its translation is CAVKQSSWETQYF.

This clonotype was counted only a few times. J is TRBJ2-3 and V is TRBV4-3, with D tentatively TRBD1 or TRBD2 (5 bases each). CDR1 and CDR2 from the germline V gene are LGHNA and YSLEER. There are 15 residues in the CDR3. Trimming removed 4 bases at V and 5 bases at J, with 16 bases between. Written as DNA, the CDR3 is TGCGCCAGCAGCCTCCAGGACGGGGCCGGAGATACGCAGTATTTT. Its protein product is CASSLQDGAGDTQYF.

The sample holds one count of this clonotype. V and J are TRBV18 and TRBJ1-1; no clear D. Deletions cut 3 bases from V and 4 bases from J, with 12 bases between. The germline V gene has CDR1 KGHSH and CDR2 LQKENI. The CDR3 has 14 residues. The CDR3 loop reads CASSPVGSGTEAFF. In DNA, the CDR3 is TGTGCCAGCTCACCTGTGGGGTCTGGCACTGAAGCTTTCTTT.

The V and J genes are TRBV6-1 and TRBJ1-5; a weak D match, TRBD1 (5 bases). The CDR3 is 14 amino acids. The ends were cut back, 4 bases at V and 0 bases at J, with 7 bases in the middle. CDR1 MNHNS and CDR2 SASEGT come from the germline V gene. The CDR3 sequence is CASSVGGSNQPQHF. The DNA of the CDR3 is TGTGCCAGCAGTGTGGGGGGTAGCAATCAGCCCCAGCATTTT.